This section outlines one T cell receptor (beta chain) sequence together with its context. Its target is unknown. This sample was taken from a study of PD-1 blockade in classical Hodgkin lymphoma. Study overall: Nivolumab dosing for patients was 3 mg/kg, administered intravenously every 2 weeks.

Specified time point: cycle 4 day 1 (C4D1), after 6 weeks of nivolumab. Every patient had relapsed following autologous stem cell transplantation, and cohorts differed in brentuximab vedotin exposure. V lost 2 bases and J 3 bases, leaving 14 bases between the germline ends. Looked up from germline, CDR1 is SGHTA and CDR2 is FQGTGA. The CDR3 covers 15 residues. Study observations and caveats: While CD8+ TCR diversity did not rise significantly by C4D1, CD4+ TCR diversity did. Complete responders matched newly diagnosed patients in baseline diversity.

Generated by immunoSEQ multiplex PCR, the TCRdb table keeps only in-frame clones and is missing some. The sample has about 93,000 clones; around 78% are singletons. This receptor was taken from a human donor with classical Hodgkin lymphoma. The chain links TRBV7-3 to TRBJ2-7; D is unclear. Sequencing was performed on peripheral blood mononuclear cells (PBMCs), taken before the fourth cycle of nivolumab. The CDR3 nucleotides are TGTGCCAGCAGCTTATACTCCGGGCTCCTCTACGAGCAGTACTTC. Its translation: CASSLYSGLLYEQYF.